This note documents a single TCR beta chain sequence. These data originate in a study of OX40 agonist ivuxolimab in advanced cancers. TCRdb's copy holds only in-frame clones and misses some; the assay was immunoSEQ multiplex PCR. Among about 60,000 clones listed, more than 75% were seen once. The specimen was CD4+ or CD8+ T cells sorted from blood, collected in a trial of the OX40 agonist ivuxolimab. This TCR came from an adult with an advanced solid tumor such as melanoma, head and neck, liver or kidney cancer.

CDR3 residues: CATSRDQKGPRTEAFF. The CDR3 nucleotides read TGTGCCACCAGCAGAGATCAAAAAGGGCCCCGGACTGAAGCTTTCTTT. The gene calls are TRBV15 and TRBJ1-1; D remains unclear. V shed 0 bases and J shed 5 bases, with 16 bases lying between them. The CDR3 sequence is 16 residues long. The germline V gene has CDR1 LNHNV and CDR2 YYDKDF (reference sequence).